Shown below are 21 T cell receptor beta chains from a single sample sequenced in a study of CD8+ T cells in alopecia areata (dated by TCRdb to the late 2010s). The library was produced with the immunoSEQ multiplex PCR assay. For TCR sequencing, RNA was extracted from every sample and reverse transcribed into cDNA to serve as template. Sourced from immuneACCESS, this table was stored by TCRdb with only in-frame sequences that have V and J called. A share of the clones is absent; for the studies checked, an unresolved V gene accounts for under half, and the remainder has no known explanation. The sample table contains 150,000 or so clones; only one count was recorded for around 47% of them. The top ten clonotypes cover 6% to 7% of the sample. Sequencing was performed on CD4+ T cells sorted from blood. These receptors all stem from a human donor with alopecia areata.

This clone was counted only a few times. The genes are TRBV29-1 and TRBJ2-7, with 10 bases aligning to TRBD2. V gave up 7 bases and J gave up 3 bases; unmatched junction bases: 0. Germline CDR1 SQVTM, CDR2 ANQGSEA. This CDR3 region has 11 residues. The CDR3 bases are TGCAGCGGGACTAGCGGCTACGAGCAGTACTTC. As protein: CSGTSGYEQYF.

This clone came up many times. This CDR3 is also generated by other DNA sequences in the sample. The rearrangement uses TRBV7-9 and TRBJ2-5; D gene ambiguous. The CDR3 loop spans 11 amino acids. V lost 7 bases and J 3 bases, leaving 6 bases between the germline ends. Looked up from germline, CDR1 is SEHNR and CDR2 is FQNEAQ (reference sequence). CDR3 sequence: CASTREETQYF. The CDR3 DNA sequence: TGTGCCAGCACACGGGAAGAGACCCAGTACTTC.

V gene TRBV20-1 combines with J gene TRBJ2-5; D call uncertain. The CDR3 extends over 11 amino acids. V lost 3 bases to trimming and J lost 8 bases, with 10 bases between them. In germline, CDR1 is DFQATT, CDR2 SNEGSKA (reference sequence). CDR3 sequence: CSARMPPTQYF. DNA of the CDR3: TGCAGTGCTAGGATGCCCCCAACCCAGTACTTC.

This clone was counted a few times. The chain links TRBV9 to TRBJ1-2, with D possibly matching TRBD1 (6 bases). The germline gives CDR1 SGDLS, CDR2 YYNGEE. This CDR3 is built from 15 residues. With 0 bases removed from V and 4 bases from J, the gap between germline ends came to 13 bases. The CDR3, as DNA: TGTGCCAGCAGCGTAGAGGCAGGGGTCGCCTATGGCTACACCTTC. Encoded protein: CASSVEAGVAYGYTF.

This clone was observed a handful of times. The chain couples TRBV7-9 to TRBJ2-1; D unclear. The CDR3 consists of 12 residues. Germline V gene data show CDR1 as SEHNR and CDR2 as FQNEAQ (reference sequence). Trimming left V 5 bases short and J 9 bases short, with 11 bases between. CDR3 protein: CASSPVNGEQFF. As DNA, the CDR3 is TGTGCCAGCAGCCCTGTGAACGGTGAGCAGTTCTTC.

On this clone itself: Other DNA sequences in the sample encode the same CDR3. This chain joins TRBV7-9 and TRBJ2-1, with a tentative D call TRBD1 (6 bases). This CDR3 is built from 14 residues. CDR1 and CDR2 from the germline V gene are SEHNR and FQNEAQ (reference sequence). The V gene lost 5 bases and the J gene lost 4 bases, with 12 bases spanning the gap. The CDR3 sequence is CASSQGQQYNEQFF. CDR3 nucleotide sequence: TGTGCCAGCAGCCAGGGACAACAATACAATGAGCAGTTCTTC.

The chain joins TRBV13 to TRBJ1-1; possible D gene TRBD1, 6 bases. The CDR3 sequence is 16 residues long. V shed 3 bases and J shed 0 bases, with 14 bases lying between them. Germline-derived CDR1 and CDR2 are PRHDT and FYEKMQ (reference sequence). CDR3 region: CASSLGRGAVNTEAFF. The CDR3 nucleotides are TGTGCCAGCAGCTTGGGGCGGGGGGCGGTGAACACTGAAGCTTTCTTT.

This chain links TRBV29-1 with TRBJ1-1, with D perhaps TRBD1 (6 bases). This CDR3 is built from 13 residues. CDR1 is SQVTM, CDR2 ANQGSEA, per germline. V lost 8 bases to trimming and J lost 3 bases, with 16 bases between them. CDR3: CSTSSRQDTEAFF. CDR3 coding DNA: TGCAGCACGTCCAGTCGACAGGACACTGAAGCTTTCTTT. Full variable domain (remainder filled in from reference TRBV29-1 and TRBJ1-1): SAVISQKPSRDICQRGTSLTIQCQVDSQVTMMFWYRQQPGQSLTLIATANQGSEATYESGFVIDKFPISRPNLTFSTLTVSNMSPEDSSIYLCSTSSRQDTEAFFGQGTRLTVV.

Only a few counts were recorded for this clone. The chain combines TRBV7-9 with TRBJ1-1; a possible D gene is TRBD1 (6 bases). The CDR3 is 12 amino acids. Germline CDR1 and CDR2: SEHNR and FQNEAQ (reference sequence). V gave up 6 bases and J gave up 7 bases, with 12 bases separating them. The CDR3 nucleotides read TGTGCCAGCAGTGTTTCGACAGGTGAAGCTTTCTTT. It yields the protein CASSVSTGEAFF.

CDR3 sequence (DNA): TGTGCCAGCAGTGAACGCCGGACCTCCTACGAGCAGTACTTC. Its translation is CASSERRTSYEQYF. The V call is TRBV6-1, the J call TRBJ2-7; no clear D gene. Germline CDR1 is MNHNS and CDR2 is SASEGT. This CDR3 contains 14 residues. Trimming took 2 bases from V and 0 from J, leaving 8 bases between them.

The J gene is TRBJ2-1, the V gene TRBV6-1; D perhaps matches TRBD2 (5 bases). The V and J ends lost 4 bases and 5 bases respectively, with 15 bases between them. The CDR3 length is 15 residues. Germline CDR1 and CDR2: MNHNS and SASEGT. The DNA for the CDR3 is TGTGCCAGCAGTGGGTCCGGGATGGGGAACAATGAGCAGTTCTTC. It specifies CASSGSGMGNNEQFF.

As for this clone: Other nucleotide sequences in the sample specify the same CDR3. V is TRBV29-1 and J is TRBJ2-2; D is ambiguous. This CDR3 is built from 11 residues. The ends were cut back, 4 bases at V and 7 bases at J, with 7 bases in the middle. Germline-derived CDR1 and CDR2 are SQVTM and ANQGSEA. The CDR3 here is CSVGGIGELFF. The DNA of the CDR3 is TGCAGCGTTGGGGGTATCGGGGAGCTGTTTTTT.

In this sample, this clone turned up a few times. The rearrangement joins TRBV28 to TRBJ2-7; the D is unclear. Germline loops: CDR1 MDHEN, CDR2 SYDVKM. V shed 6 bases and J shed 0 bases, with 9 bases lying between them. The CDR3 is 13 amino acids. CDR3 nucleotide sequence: TGTGCCAGCAGGGGCGAACACTCCTACGAGCAGTACTTC. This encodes CASRGEHSYEQYF.

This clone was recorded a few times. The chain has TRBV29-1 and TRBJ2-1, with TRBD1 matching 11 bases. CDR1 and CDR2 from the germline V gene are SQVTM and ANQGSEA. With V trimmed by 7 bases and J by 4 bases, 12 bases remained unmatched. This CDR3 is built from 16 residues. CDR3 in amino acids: CSAGQGALSRYNEQFF. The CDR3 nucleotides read TGCAGCGCCGGACAGGGGGCCTTGTCTAGGTACAATGAGCAGTTCTTC.

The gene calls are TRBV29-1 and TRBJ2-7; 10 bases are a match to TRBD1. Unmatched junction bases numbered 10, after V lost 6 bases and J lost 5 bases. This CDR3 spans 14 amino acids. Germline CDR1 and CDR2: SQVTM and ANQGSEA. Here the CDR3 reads CSVEFRDRGHEQYF. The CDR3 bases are TGCAGCGTGGAATTCCGGGACAGGGGACACGAGCAGTACTTC.

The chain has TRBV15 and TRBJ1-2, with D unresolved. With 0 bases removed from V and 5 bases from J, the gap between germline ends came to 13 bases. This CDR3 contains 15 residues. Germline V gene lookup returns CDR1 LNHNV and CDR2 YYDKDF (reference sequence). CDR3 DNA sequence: TGTGCCACCAGCAGAGATGAAGGGTTGGGTTATGGCTACACCTTC. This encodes CATSRDEGLGYGYTF. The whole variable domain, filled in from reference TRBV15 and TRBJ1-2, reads DAMVIQNPRYQVTQFGKPVTLSCSQTLNHNVMYWYQQKSSQAPKLLFHYYDKDFNNEADTPDNFQSRRPNTSFCFLDIRSPGLGDTAMYLCATSRDEGLGYGYTFGSGTRLTVV.

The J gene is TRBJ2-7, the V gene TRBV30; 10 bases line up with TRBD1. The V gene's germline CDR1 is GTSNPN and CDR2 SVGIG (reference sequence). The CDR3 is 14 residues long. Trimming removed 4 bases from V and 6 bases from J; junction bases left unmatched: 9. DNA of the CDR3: TGTGCCTGGACCATGCCGACAGGGGGCCGCGAGCAGTACTTC. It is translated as CAWTMPTGGREQYF.

This CDR3 reads CASSNSNQPQHF. The CDR3 coding sequence is TGTGCCAGCAGTAACAGCAATCAGCCCCAGCATTTT. V and J are TRBV6-5 and TRBJ1-5; no reliable D call. Germline CDR1 reads MNHEY; CDR2 reads SVGAGI. V was cut by 5 bases and J by 1 base, with 3 bases left in between. The CDR3 extends over 12 amino acids.

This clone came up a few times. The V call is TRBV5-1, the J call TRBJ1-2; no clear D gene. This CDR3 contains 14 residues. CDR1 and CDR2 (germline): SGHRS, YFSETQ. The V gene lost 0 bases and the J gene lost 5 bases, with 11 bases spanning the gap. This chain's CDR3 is CASSLVAGEYGYTF. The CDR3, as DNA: TGCGCCAGCAGCTTGGTAGCAGGAGAATATGGCTACACCTTC.

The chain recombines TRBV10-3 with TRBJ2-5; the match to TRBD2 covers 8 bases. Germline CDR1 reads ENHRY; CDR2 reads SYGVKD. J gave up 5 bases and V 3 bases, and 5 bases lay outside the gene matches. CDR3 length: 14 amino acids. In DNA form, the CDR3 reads TGTGCCATCAGTGATGCGGGGGGCCGGGAGACCCAGTACTTC. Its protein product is CAISDAGGRETQYF.

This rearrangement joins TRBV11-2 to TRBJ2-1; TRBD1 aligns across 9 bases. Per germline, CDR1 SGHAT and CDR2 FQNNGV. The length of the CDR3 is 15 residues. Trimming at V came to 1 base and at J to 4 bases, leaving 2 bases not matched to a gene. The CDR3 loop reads CASSLAGTGYNEQFF. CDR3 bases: TGTGCCAGCAGCTTAGCCGGGACAGGGTACAATGAGCAGTTCTTC.